Shown below are 3 T cell receptor beta chains from a single sample sequenced in a study of OX40 agonist ivuxolimab in advanced cancers. Sequencing was performed with immunoSEQ multiplex PCR; in TCRdb, only in-frame clones are kept and a portion is missing. The sample gives 95,000 to 100,000 clones, roughly 88% of which show up once; around 1.6% is in the top ten. Material: CD4+ or CD8+ T cells sorted from blood, obtained in a trial of the OX40 agonist ivuxolimab. The receptors were gathered from an adult with an advanced solid tumor such as melanoma, head and neck, liver or kidney cancer.

The chain employs TRBV6-1 and TRBJ2-7; tentatively, D is TRBD1 or TRBD2 (6 bases each). Germline V gives CDR1 MNHNS, CDR2 SASEGT. The CDR3 consists of 15 residues. V was shortened by 7 bases and J by 0 bases, with 16 bases between the two germline ends. CDR3 sequence reads: CASMRGGTNSYEQYF. For the CDR3, the DNA is TGTGCCAGCATGAGAGGGGGGACAAACTCCTACGAGCAGTACTTC.

The chain recombines TRBV5-1 with TRBJ2-3; 10 nucleotides match TRBD1. Germline V gene sequence: CDR1 SGHRS, CDR2 YFSETQ. V gave up 4 bases and J gave up 5 bases; unmatched junction bases: 7. This CDR3 has 15 residues. The CDR3, as DNA: TGCGCCAGCAGCATCCGGACAGGGGGGCAAGATACGCAGTATTTT. Translating it yields CASSIRTGGQDTQYF.

V usage is TRBV29-1 and J usage is TRBJ1-1; D is unclear. Germline-derived CDR1 and CDR2 are SQVTM and ANQGSEA. The CDR3 has 16 residues. V lost 4 bases and J lost 1, with 19 bases in between. CDR3 in DNA: TGCAGCGTTGTCACCCTAAATCTTCGGACGAACACTGAAGCTTTCTTT. This codes for CSVVTLNLRTNTEAFF.